The rows below give T cell receptor beta chains drawn from one sample of a study of blood T cell repertoires in COVID-19. Only in-frame clones appear in the TCRdb table, and some are missing; sequencing was by immunoSEQ multiplex PCR. The top ten clones hold about 6.9% of a sample with about 180,000 clones, approximately 85% of them seen once. Material for sequencing was peripheral blood. Receptors originate from a man older than 75 with COVID-19, enrolled during active disease. CDR3s include the opening cysteine and the closing phenylalanine or tryptophan. D genes are given only for firm matches. Expanded clones are given a class, and other clones once, few, many or no size at all.

v_gene: TRBV11-2; d_gene: TRBD1; j_gene: TRBJ1-5; abundance: .; CDR3nt: TGTGCCAGCAGCTTAGCAGGGGGAAATCAGCCCCAGCATTTT; CDR3aa: CASSLAGGNQPQHF
v_gene: TRBV11-2; d_gene: .; j_gene: TRBJ2-5; abundance: .; CDR3nt: TGTGCCAGCAGCTTAGATTTGCGGGAGACCCAGTACTTC; CDR3aa: CASSLDLRETQYF
v_gene: TRBV6-5; d_gene: .; j_gene: TRBJ1-4; abundance: .; CDR3nt: TGTGCCAGCAGTTACTCGCGCGGGAATGAAAAACTGTTTTTT; CDR3aa: CASSYSRGNEKLFF
v_gene: TRBV11-3; d_gene: .; j_gene: TRBJ2-1; abundance: once; CDR3nt: TGTGCCAGCAGCTTAGTATGGGGCACGAATGAGCAGTTCTTC; CDR3aa: CASSLVWGTNEQFF
v_gene: TRBV7-9; d_gene: .; j_gene: TRBJ2-7; abundance: .; CDR3nt: TGTGCCAGCAGCTTAGGGGGGACAACGTACGAGCAGTACTTC; CDR3aa: CASSLGGTTYEQYF
v_gene: TRBV7-9; d_gene: .; j_gene: TRBJ1-1; abundance: .; CDR3nt: TGTGCCAGCAGCCCCCACACCTACACTGAAGCTTTCTTT; CDR3aa: CASSPHTYTEAFF
v_gene: TRBV6-5; d_gene: .; j_gene: TRBJ2-7; abundance: .; CDR3nt: TGTGCCAGCAGTTACTCGAGTCGGGGAACGTACGAGCAGTACTTC; CDR3aa: CASSYSSRGTYEQYF
v_gene: TRBV4-3; d_gene: .; j_gene: TRBJ1-1; abundance: once; CDR3nt: TGCGCCAGCACATCGCAGGGTTCGGGTGAAGCTTTCTTT; CDR3aa: CASTSQGSGEAFF
v_gene: TRBV28; d_gene: .; j_gene: TRBJ1-1; abundance: .; CDR3nt: TGTGCCAGCAGTTTACCCGGGCTGAGGGACACTGAAGCTTTCTTT; CDR3aa: CASSLPGLRDTEAFF
v_gene: TRBV19; d_gene: TRBD1; j_gene: TRBJ1-4; abundance: .; CDR3nt: TGTGCCAGCGCTCCGGACAGGGTCGAAAAACTGTTTTTT; CDR3aa: CASAPDRVEKLFF
v_gene: TRBV5-1; d_gene: TRBD1; j_gene: TRBJ1-3; abundance: .; CDR3nt: TGCGCCAGCAGCGCCGGGACAGGACCTGGAAACACCATATATTTT; CDR3aa: CASSAGTGPGNTIYF
v_gene: TRBV11-3; d_gene: TRBD1; j_gene: TRBJ1-2; abundance: .; CDR3nt: TGTGCCAGCAGCCCCGGGACAGGGATTGGCTACACCTTC; CDR3aa: CASSPGTGIGYTF
v_gene: TRBV7-9; d_gene: .; j_gene: TRBJ1-5; abundance: .; CDR3nt: TGTGCCAGCAGCCCGGGGGAAGGGCAGCCCCAGCATTTT; CDR3aa: CASSPGEGQPQHF
v_gene: TRBV6-1; d_gene: TRBD1; j_gene: TRBJ2-2; abundance: .; CDR3nt: TGTGCCAGCAGTGACGGACAGGGGCGCACCGGGGAGCTGTTTTTT; CDR3aa: CASSDGQGRTGELFF
v_gene: TRBV11-2; d_gene: .; j_gene: TRBJ2-1; abundance: .; CDR3nt: TGTGCCAGCAGCTGGGGGGGCGACCTGAGGAATGAGCAGTTCTTC; CDR3aa: CASSWGGDLRNEQFF
v_gene: TRBV6-5; d_gene: .; j_gene: TRBJ1-6; abundance: .; CDR3nt: TGTGCCAGCAGTAGACAGGTCCCACCCCTCCACTTT; CDR3aa: CASSRQVPPLHF
v_gene: TRBV10-3; d_gene: TRBD1; j_gene: TRBJ1-3; abundance: .; CDR3nt: TGTGCCATCAGTGAGTCGTCAGGGGGTTCTGGAAACACCATATATTTT; CDR3aa: CAISESSGGSGNTIYF
v_gene: TRBV7-2; d_gene: .; j_gene: TRBJ2-7; abundance: .; CDR3nt: TGTGCCAGCAGCCCCGGAGGGGGGGCCAGGTACGAGCAGTACTTC; CDR3aa: CASSPGGGARYEQYF
v_gene: TRBV5-4; d_gene: .; j_gene: TRBJ1-2; abundance: .; CDR3nt: TGTGCCAGCAGCTTGGGACAGGCCGCTAACTATGGCTACACCTTC; CDR3aa: CASSLGQAANYGYTF
v_gene: TRBV11-1; d_gene: TRBD1; j_gene: TRBJ1-6; abundance: .; CDR3nt: TGTGCCAGCAGCCCCTGGACAGGGGGCTCATCACCCCTCCACTTT; CDR3aa: CASSPWTGGSSPLHF
v_gene: TRBV11-2; d_gene: .; j_gene: TRBJ2-7; abundance: once; CDR3nt: TGTGCCAGCAGCCGAATATACAACGAGCAGTACTTC; CDR3aa: CASSRIYNEQYF
v_gene: TRBV12-3/TRBV12-4; d_gene: TRBD1; j_gene: TRBJ1-2; abundance: .; CDR3nt: TGTGCCAGCAGTTTAAGCAGGGGGGTTGGCTACACCTTC; CDR3aa: CASSLSRGVGYTF
v_gene: TRBV9; d_gene: .; j_gene: TRBJ1-3; abundance: once; CDR3nt: TGTGCCAGCAGCGGCCCGCGGGCGTCTGGAAACACCGTATATTTT; CDR3aa: CASSGPRASGNTVYF
v_gene: TRBV28; d_gene: .; j_gene: TRBJ1-5; abundance: .; CDR3nt: TGTGCCAGTATTCAGGGTGGGCCGCATCAGCCCCAGCATTTT; CDR3aa: CASIQGGPHQPQHF
v_gene: TRBV19; d_gene: .; j_gene: TRBJ2-2; abundance: few; CDR3nt: TGTGCCAGTAGTACAAGAGAGGGGGAGCTGTTTTTT; CDR3aa: CASSTREGELFF
v_gene: TRBV7-2; d_gene: .; j_gene: TRBJ1-3; abundance: .; CDR3nt: TGTGCCAGCAGCCCAGAGGGAGTTTCTGGAAACACCATATATTTT; CDR3aa: CASSPEGVSGNTIYF
v_gene: TRBV5-4; d_gene: TRBD2; j_gene: TRBJ2-3; abundance: .; CDR3nt: TGTGCCAGCAGCACCAAGCGGGGGGAGAGCACAGATACGCAGTATTTT; CDR3aa: CASSTKRGESTDTQYF
v_gene: TRBV7-3; d_gene: TRBD2; j_gene: TRBJ2-1; abundance: once; CDR3nt: TGTGCCAGCAGCCCCGAGGGACTAGCCTACAATGAGCAGTTCTTC; CDR3aa: CASSPEGLAYNEQFF
v_gene: TRBV5-4; d_gene: .; j_gene: TRBJ2-3; abundance: .; CDR3nt: TGTGCCAGCAGCCCCCCAAAGGGGGAGCATCGCACAGATACGCAGTATTTT; CDR3aa: CASSPPKGEHRTDTQYF
v_gene: TRBV6-6; d_gene: TRBD2; j_gene: TRBJ2-4; abundance: .; CDR3nt: TGTGCCAGCAGTCCGGCGGGGGGGCGTCGAAACATTCAGTACTTC; CDR3aa: CASSPAGGRRNIQYF
v_gene: TRBV4-2; d_gene: TRBD1; j_gene: TRBJ2-1; abundance: .; CDR3nt: TGTGCCAGCAGCCGGGGACAGGGGAATGAGCAGTTCTTC; CDR3aa: CASSRGQGNEQFF
v_gene: TRBV5-1; d_gene: .; j_gene: TRBJ1-3; abundance: .; CDR3nt: TGCGCCAGCAGCTTGGGGTCAGTAACGACTGGAAACACCATATATTTT; CDR3aa: CASSLGSVTTGNTIYF
v_gene: TRBV6-6; d_gene: TRBD1; j_gene: TRBJ1-5; abundance: once; CDR3nt: TGTGCCAGCAGACTGGGACAGGGACGCAATCAGCCCCAGCATTTT; CDR3aa: CASRLGQGRNQPQHF
v_gene: TRBV6-1; d_gene: .; j_gene: TRBJ1-2; abundance: .; CDR3nt: TGTGCCAGCAGTGAGGGGGGAAGAGATGGCTACACCTTC; CDR3aa: CASSEGGRDGYTF
v_gene: TRBV3-1/TRBV3-2; d_gene: TRBD1; j_gene: TRBJ2-7; abundance: .; CDR3nt: TGTGCCAGCAGCCGAAACAGGGGTCCCCCCTACGAGCAGTACTTC; CDR3aa: CASSRNRGPPYEQYF
v_gene: TRBV6-5; d_gene: TRBD1; j_gene: TRBJ1-1; abundance: .; CDR3nt: TGTGCCAGCAGGCAGGGGGCCCTGAACACTGAAGCTTTCTTT; CDR3aa: CASRQGALNTEAFF
v_gene: TRBV18; d_gene: .; j_gene: TRBJ1-5; abundance: few; CDR3nt: TGTGCCAGCTCACCCCGTCGAGCTCAGCCCCAGCATTTT; CDR3aa: CASSPRRAQPQHF
v_gene: TRBV4-3; d_gene: .; j_gene: TRBJ1-5; abundance: .; CDR3nt: TGCGCCAGCAGCCAAGGTCAGGGGCTACAGCCCCAGCATTTT; CDR3aa: CASSQGQGLQPQHF
v_gene: TRBV6-5; d_gene: .; j_gene: TRBJ2-7; abundance: .; CDR3nt: TGTGCCAGCAGTACGACCGGGACGGGAGTCTACGAGCAGTACTTC; CDR3aa: CASSTTGTGVYEQYF
v_gene: TRBV10-3; d_gene: TRBD1; j_gene: TRBJ1-5; abundance: .; CDR3nt: TGTGCCATCACCGGACAGGAGGGTCAGCCCCAGCATTTT; CDR3aa: CAITGQEGQPQHF
v_gene: TRBV11-1; d_gene: .; j_gene: TRBJ2-1; abundance: .; CDR3nt: TGTGCCAGCAGCCTCGACAGCAATGAGCAGTTCTTC; CDR3aa: CASSLDSNEQFF
v_gene: TRBV7-3; d_gene: TRBD2; j_gene: TRBJ2-5; abundance: .; CDR3nt: TGTGCCAGCAGCGTAGCGGGGGCTCCGTGGGAGACCCAGTACTTC; CDR3aa: CASSVAGAPWETQYF
v_gene: TRBV13; d_gene: .; j_gene: TRBJ1-2; abundance: .; CDR3nt: TGTGCCAGCAGCTTAGGCGGAGCCCTCGTGGCTCGAGGCTACACCTTC; CDR3aa: CASSLGGALVARGYTF